The sequence of this T cell receptor beta chain was determined in a study of cytomegalovirus exposure and HLA in healthy donors. Study information: Ancestry clustering placed roughly 86% of around 400 genotyped donors in the Caucasian-associated cluster. Study-level results: Several of the most significant clusters appeared, in a later analysis, to be linked to common viral pathogens.

As regards this clone: Its specificity is not known.

Primers included in the PCR were 60 Vbeta and 13 Jbeta primers. Assay: immunoSEQ multiplex PCR; the TCRdb copy retains only in-frame clones and omits some. The table shows over 75,000 clones, with 70% to 80% occurring only once. CDR1 is LNHDA, CDR2 SQIVND, per germline (reference sequence). V dropped 5 bases and J dropped 4; count of bases not matched to a gene: 6. The CDR3 consists of 16 residues. Healthy donors of bone marrow made up the group. The rearrangement links TRBV19 to TRBJ1-6; 9 nucleotides align to TRBD1. Sequencing input: PBMCs. This TCR was recovered from a man in his sixties in good health and CMV-seropositive. For the CDR3, the DNA is TGTGCCAGTAGTTACAGACAGGGGGGTTATAATTCACCCCTCCACTTT. Its translation is CASSYRQGGYNSPLHF. The variable domain in full, with the rest retrieved from reference TRBV19 and TRBJ1-6, is DGGITQSPKYLFRKEGQNVTLSCEQNLNHDAMYWYRQDPGQGLRLIYYSQIVNDFQKGDIAEGYSVSREKKESFPLTVTSAQKNPTAFYLCASSYRQGGYNSPLHFGNGTRLTVT.